This is a list of T cell receptor beta chains from one sample in a study of blood T cell repertoires in COVID-19. This table comes from immunoSEQ multiplex PCR, and its TCRdb copy is limited to in-frame clones, with some not included. Of about 280,000 clones in the sample, approximately 83% were seen once. Sequencing input: peripheral blood. These receptors all come from a woman in her thirties who had recovered from COVID-19. The CDR3 runs from the conserved cysteine through the conserved F or W. Each record gives: V gene, clone size, D gene, J gene, CDR3 DNA, CDR3 protein. The D gene is left open where the match is weak. Not every row has a clone size; where given, it reads once, few, many or a size class.

TRBV7-3,.,.,TRBJ2-3,TGTGCCAGCAGCTTAACCGGGGGGCAGGATACGCAGTATTTT,CASSLTGGQDTQYF
TRBV19,once,TRBD2,TRBJ2-7,TGTGCCAGTAGTATAGTACTAGCGGAGGGCTACGAGCAGTACTTC,CASSIVLAEGYEQYF
TRBV7-9,few,TRBD1,TRBJ1-2,TGTGCCAGCAGCCGAGGACAGGTATATGGCTACACCTTC,CASSRGQVYGYTF
TRBV25-1,.,.,TRBJ1-4,TGTGCCAGCAGTGTCGCACAGATGTCAACTAATGAAAAACTGTTTTTT,CASSVAQMSTNEKLFF
TRBV6-1,.,.,TRBJ1-1,TGTGCCAGCAGTGGCAGTCGGCCTCTAGCGAACACTGAAGCTTTCTTT,CASSGSRPLANTEAFF
TRBV9,.,.,TRBJ2-7,TGTGCCAGCAGCGTAGAAGGGGGATTACCCTACGAGCAGTACTTC,CASSVEGGLPYEQYF
TRBV12-5,.,.,TRBJ1-2,TGTGCTAGTGGTTTGCAGAGGACTACCTATGGCTACACCTTC,CASGLQRTTYGYTF
TRBV21-1,.,.,TRBJ2-7,TGTGCCAGCAGCAGGTGCGGGACTCCTACTATCTACGAGCAGTACTTC,CASSRCGTPTIYEQYF
TRBV6-2/TRBV6-3,.,.,TRBJ1-2,TGTGCCAGCAGCGTACAGGGAAACTATGGCTACACCTTC,CASSVQGNYGYTF
TRBV27,.,.,TRBJ1-5,TGTGCCAGCAGCTCCTCCCGCGGAGGTCTCAATCAGCCCCAGCATTTT,CASSSSRGGLNQPQHF
TRBV10-3,.,TRBD1,TRBJ2-7,TGTGCCACCATGGGGCCGACAGGGAACGAGCAGTACTTC,CATMGPTGNEQYF
TRBV29-1,.,TRBD1,TRBJ1-2,TGCAGCGTTGAAGGAATGACAGGGGCCTCCAACTATGGCTACACCTTC,CSVEGMTGASNYGYTF
TRBV2,.,.,TRBJ2-1,TGTGCCAGCATTAGGAGCTCCTACAATGAGCAGTTCTTC,CASIRSSYNEQFF
TRBV10-1,.,.,TRBJ1-5,TGCGCCAGCACACGACAGGCTAAATGCGATCAGCCCCAGCATTTT,CASTRQAKCDQPQHF
TRBV6-5,.,.,TRBJ1-2,TGTGCCAGCAGTCAGGGCCCCTATGGCTACACCTTC,CASSQGPYGYTF
TRBV28,.,TRBD2,TRBJ2-1,TGTGCCAGCAGCCGAGCGGGAGGGGTAGACAATGAGCAGTTCTTC,CASSRAGGVDNEQFF
TRBV19,once,.,TRBJ2-1,TGTGCCAGTAGTCCCCGACTTGGGAGCTCCTACAATGAGCAGTTCTTC,CASSPRLGSSYNEQFF
TRBV18,few,.,TRBJ1-2,TGTGCCAGCTCAGAGGGGGGGAACTATGGCTACACCTTC,CASSEGGNYGYTF
TRBV4-1,.,TRBD2,TRBJ2-7,TGCGCCAGCAGCCAAGAGGAGACTAGCGGGGGGGCCGTCTACGAGCAGTACTTC,CASSQEETSGGAVYEQYF
TRBV2,.,TRBD1,TRBJ1-1,TGTGCCAGCAGTGAAGCTGGGCAGGGGGCGAGGGACACTGAAGCTTTCTTT,CASSEAGQGARDTEAFF
TRBV5-5,few,TRBD1,TRBJ1-2,TGTGCCAGCAGCTCGGACAGGGGTGGCGGCTACACCTTC,CASSSDRGGGYTF
TRBV6-2/TRBV6-3,.,.,TRBJ1-1,TGTGCCAGCAGTTACGTGGGTGGGAGAACGAACACTGAAGCTTTCTTT,CASSYVGGRTNTEAFF
TRBV7-9,.,.,TRBJ1-2,TGTGCCAGCAGCAATAGCATGCGGTATGGCTACACCTTC,CASSNSMRYGYTF
TRBV7-9,few,TRBD1,TRBJ2-2,TGTGCCAGCAGGCACGGGACAGTAAACACCGGGGAGCTGTTTTTT,CASRHGTVNTGELFF
TRBV7-9,.,TRBD1,TRBJ2-5,TGTGCCAGCAGCGCAGGGGGAGAGACCCAGTACTTC,CASSAGGETQYF
TRBV19,.,.,TRBJ2-1,TGTGCCAGTAGTATAGTTAGTCGCGGGAATGAGCAGTTCTTC,CASSIVSRGNEQFF
TRBV9,once,.,TRBJ2-1,TGTGCCAGCAGCGGAGAGCCTAGCGCGTACAATGAGCAGTTCTTC,CASSGEPSAYNEQFF
TRBV5-6,.,.,TRBJ1-1,TGTGCCAGCAGCTCCGAGGTAGTCTTGAACACTGAAGCTTTCTTT,CASSSEVVLNTEAFF
TRBV11-2,few,TRBD2,TRBJ2-7,TGTGCCAGCAGCTTAGCCCGCGGGGGGTACTACGAGCAGTACTTC,CASSLARGGYYEQYF
TRBV7-9,.,.,TRBJ1-2,TGTGCCAGCAGCTACGGGGGGGAGGACTATGGCTACACCTTC,CASSYGGEDYGYTF
TRBV7-8,.,TRBD1,TRBJ2-1,TGTGCCAGCAGCTTAGCAAGCAGGGGGCGCACCGGAGAATCCTACAATGAGCAGTTCTTC,CASSLASRGRTGESYNEQFF
TRBV29-1,.,.,TRBJ2-5,TGCAGCGTTGAAGGGGCTAATACGGAGACCCAGTACTTC,CSVEGANTETQYF
TRBV27,.,TRBD2,TRBJ2-3,TGTGCCAGCAGGCGTGCGGGGGGCCCCACTAGCACAGATACGCAGTATTTT,CASRRAGGPTSTDTQYF
TRBV28,.,.,TRBJ2-1,TGTGCCAGCAGTCCGGCTACAGTCCCCCGGCAGTTCTTC,CASSPATVPRQFF
TRBV9,few,.,TRBJ1-1,TGTGCCAGCAGCGTAGACAGGAACACTGAAGCTTTCTTT,CASSVDRNTEAFF
TRBV24-1,.,.,TRBJ1-5,TGTGCCACCGAGGATGCGGCCGGCCAGCATTTT,CATEDAAGQHF
TRBV3-1/TRBV3-2,.,TRBD1,TRBJ1-1,TGTGCCAGCAGCCCTCGGGACAGGGGGCCCGACACTGAAGCTTTCTTT,CASSPRDRGPDTEAFF
TRBV6-6,.,.,TRBJ1-3,TGTGCCATAGGAGGGGACGGAAACACCATATATTTT,CAIGGDGNTIYF
TRBV15,.,TRBD2,TRBJ2-3,TGTGCCACCAGCAGAGATAGACTAGCGATAGATACGCAGTATTTT,CATSRDRLAIDTQYF
TRBV5-1,.,.,TRBJ2-3,TGCGCCAGCAGAGACCAGCGGATGATCACAGATACGCAGTATTTT,CASRDQRMITDTQYF
TRBV10-3,.,TRBD1,TRBJ2-2,TGTGCCATCAGTGAGGGGACAGGGGGCCCCGGGGAGCTGTTTTTT,CAISEGTGGPGELFF
TRBV15,.,TRBD2,TRBJ2-1,TGTGCCACCGGACTAGCGGGGACTAATGAGCAGTTCTTC,CATGLAGTNEQFF
TRBV27,.,.,TRBJ1-5,TGTGCCAGCAGTTTACAGGCAGGGCAGCCCCAGCATTTT,CASSLQAGQPQHF
TRBV7-6,.,TRBD2,TRBJ2-7,TGTGCCAGCAGCCCCGGACTAGCGGGAGTGTACGAGCAGTACTTC,CASSPGLAGVYEQYF
TRBV19,.,.,TRBJ1-1,TGTGCCAGTAGTATACGTCAGGATTTAAACACTGAAGCTTTCTTT,CASSIRQDLNTEAFF
TRBV7-9,.,.,TRBJ2-7,TGTGCCAGCAGTCCTCCGACAGGAGCCTACGAGCAGTACTTC,CASSPPTGAYEQYF
TRBV28,.,.,TRBJ2-1,TGTGCCAGCAGTCCAGTGAGGGGGTTGACCTACAATGAGCAGTTCTTC,CASSPVRGLTYNEQFF
TRBV19,few,TRBD1,TRBJ2-7,TGTGCCAGTGGAACACAGGGGGACGAGCAGTACTTC,CASGTQGDEQYF
TRBV7-2,.,.,TRBJ2-3,TGTGCCAGCAGCACTGAACAGACCACAGATACGCAGTATTTT,CASSTEQTTDTQYF
TRBV28,.,.,TRBJ1-5,TGTGCCAGCAGTTTTCCTGGCCAGCCCCAGCATTTT,CASSFPGQPQHF